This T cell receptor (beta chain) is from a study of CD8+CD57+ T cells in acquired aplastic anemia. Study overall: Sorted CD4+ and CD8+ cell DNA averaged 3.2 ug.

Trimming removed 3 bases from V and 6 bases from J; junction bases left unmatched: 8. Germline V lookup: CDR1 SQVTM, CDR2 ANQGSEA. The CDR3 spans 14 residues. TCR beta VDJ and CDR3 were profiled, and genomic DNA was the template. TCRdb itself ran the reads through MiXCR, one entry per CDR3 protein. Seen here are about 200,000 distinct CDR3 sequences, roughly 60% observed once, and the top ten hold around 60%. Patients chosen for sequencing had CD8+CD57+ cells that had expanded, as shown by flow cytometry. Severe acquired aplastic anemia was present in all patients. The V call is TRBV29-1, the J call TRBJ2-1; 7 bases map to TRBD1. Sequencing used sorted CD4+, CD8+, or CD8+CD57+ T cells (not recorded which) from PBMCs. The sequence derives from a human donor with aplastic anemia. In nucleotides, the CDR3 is TGCAGCGTTGAGGAGACAGGGATGGTCAATGAGCAGTTCTTC. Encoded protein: CSVEETGMVNEQFF.